This TCR beta chain originates from a study of shared clonotypes between healthy human individuals. Donors were healthy HIV-negative adults without recently reported acute infections or vaccinations. Profiled with immunoSEQ multiplex PCR; TCRdb holds only in-frame clones, not every one. The sample lists some 2.4 million clones; approximately 94% were seen once. Study-wide results and limits: Incomplete sequencing of sorted subsets was indicated by rarefaction despite large depth. Deeper or shallower sequencing was expected to change how clonotypes are shared among donors.

Points on this clone: What it binds is unknown.

The CDR3 sequence is 15 residues long. V was clipped by 3 bases and J by 6 bases, with 19 bases between them. Germline V gene data show CDR1 as SGDLS and CDR2 as YYNGEE. The V call is TRBV9, the J call TRBJ2-7; D is tentatively TRBD1 or TRBD2 (5 bases each). This TCR derives from a man between 18 and 35 years old in good health. Some clones in this sample may be carry-over from other donors' samples. Sequenced sample: naive CD4+ T cells from PBMCs. Subset reported: CD45RA+ positively selected. CDR3 loop: CASSALGTSGGEQYF. The CDR3 DNA follows: TGTGCCAGCAGCGCGCTGGGGACGTCCGGAGGCGAGCAGTACTTC.